These T cell receptor beta chains were read from a single sample in a study of radiation and T cells in renal cell carcinoma. The repertoire was sequenced with immunoSEQ multiplex PCR; TCRdb's copy has only in-frame clones and lacks some. In the table there are 10,000 or so clones, nearly 60% of which are singletons. Sequenced material: tumor tissue, taken from a patient whose treatment was nephrectomy without radiotherapy. The source is a man aged 35 to 55 with renal cell carcinoma. Both conserved end residues are part of each CDR3. A D gene is named only where the DNA matches it firmly. Some rows have no size entry. The others give once, few or many, or a class for an expanded clone.

D gene: TRBD2
clone size: .
CDR3 length: 16
J gene: TRBJ2-1
V gene: TRBV9
CDR3 DNA: TGTGCCAGCACCGAACCCGGGCTAGCGGGAGCTAGTGAGCAGTTCTTC
CDR3 protein: CASTEPGLAGASEQFF

D gene: .
clone size: medium-sized
CDR3 length: 16
J gene: TRBJ1-1
V gene: TRBV5-1
CDR3 DNA: TGCGCCAGCAGCCCATTAATGACAGTCATGAACACTGAAGCTTTCTTT
CDR3 protein: CASSPLMTVMNTEAFF

D gene: TRBD2
clone size: .
CDR3 length: 15
J gene: TRBJ2-7
V gene: TRBV9
CDR3 DNA: TGTGCCAGCAGCGTAGGTCCTAGCGGGGGCTACGAGCAGTACTTC
CDR3 protein: CASSVGPSGGYEQYF

D gene: .
clone size: medium-sized
CDR3 length: 12
J gene: TRBJ2-7
V gene: TRBV11-2
CDR3 DNA: TGTGCCAGCAGCTTAAACAGACACGAGCAGTACTTC
CDR3 protein: CASSLNRHEQYF

D gene: TRBD2
clone size: .
CDR3 length: 20
J gene: TRBJ2-1
V gene: TRBV13
CDR3 DNA: TGTGCCAGCAGCGCCTATCGACGGGCTAGCGGGAGAGGTGTGCACAATGAGCAGTTCTTC
CDR3 protein: CASSAYRRASGRGVHNEQFF

D gene: .
clone size: .
CDR3 length: 14
J gene: TRBJ2-4
V gene: TRBV18
CDR3 DNA: TGTGCCAGCTCTCTTCTGGGGGCCAAAAACATTCAGTACTTC
CDR3 protein: CASSLLGAKNIQYF

D gene: .
clone size: .
CDR3 length: 13
J gene: TRBJ1-1
V gene: TRBV6-5
CDR3 DNA: TGTGCCAGCAAGGCAGGACTAAACACTGAAGCTTTCTTT
CDR3 protein: CASKAGLNTEAFF

D gene: .
clone size: .
CDR3 length: 12
J gene: TRBJ2-5
V gene: TRBV4-3
CDR3 DNA: TGCGCCAGCAGCCAAGGGGAAGAGACCCAGTACTTC
CDR3 protein: CASSQGEETQYF

D gene: TRBD2
clone size: .
CDR3 length: 16
J gene: TRBJ2-7
V gene: TRBV4-2
CDR3 DNA: TGTGCCAGCAGCCAAGAAACCGGGACTAGCGGGTACGAGCAGTACTTC
CDR3 protein: CASSQETGTSGYEQYF

D gene: .
clone size: .
CDR3 length: 12
J gene: TRBJ1-1
V gene: TRBV7-2
CDR3 DNA: TGTGCCAGCAGCTGGGGAGGGACTGAAGCTTTCTTT
CDR3 protein: CASSWGGTEAFF

D gene: .
clone size: .
CDR3 length: 14
J gene: TRBJ2-2
V gene: TRBV7-2
CDR3 DNA: TGTGCCAGCAGCCCCCAGGGTAACACCGGGGAGCTGTTTTTT
CDR3 protein: CASSPQGNTGELFF

D gene: .
clone size: few
CDR3 length: 12
J gene: TRBJ1-1
V gene: TRBV5-4
CDR3 DNA: TGTGCCAGCAGCTTCCACGACACTGAAGCTTTCTTT
CDR3 protein: CASSFHDTEAFF

D gene: TRBD1
clone size: few
CDR3 length: 12
J gene: TRBJ1-5
V gene: TRBV10-3
CDR3 DNA: TGTGCCGGCGGGACAGACAATCAGCCCCAGCATTTT
CDR3 protein: CAGGTDNQPQHF

D gene: TRBD1
clone size: .
CDR3 length: 16
J gene: TRBJ1-5
V gene: TRBV28
CDR3 DNA: TGTGCCAGCAGTTTCCCAGGGACAGGGGGCTTTCAGCCCCAGCATTTT
CDR3 protein: CASSFPGTGGFQPQHF

D gene: .
clone size: .
CDR3 length: 13
J gene: TRBJ1-5
V gene: TRBV19
CDR3 DNA: TGTGCCAGTAGTATTGCCGGGAATCAGCCCCAGCATTTT
CDR3 protein: CASSIAGNQPQHF

D gene: .
clone size: .
CDR3 length: 15
J gene: TRBJ1-2
V gene: TRBV7-9
CDR3 DNA: TGTGCCAGCAGCGCTTTCCCATCTCTAGACTATGGCTACACCTTC
CDR3 protein: CASSAFPSLDYGYTF

D gene: TRBD2
clone size: .
CDR3 length: 15
J gene: TRBJ2-1
V gene: TRBV4-1
CDR3 DNA: TGTGCCAGCAGCCCAACTAGCGGGGGGCGGAATGAGCAGTTCTTC
CDR3 protein: CASSPTSGGRNEQFF

D gene: .
clone size: .
CDR3 length: 14
J gene: TRBJ2-1
V gene: TRBV10-3
CDR3 DNA: TGTGCCATCAGTGAGTCTGGTAGCAGCAATGAGCAGTTCTTC
CDR3 protein: CAISESGSSNEQFF

D gene: .
clone size: .
CDR3 length: 13
J gene: TRBJ2-7
V gene: TRBV9
CDR3 DNA: TGTGCCAGCAGCGCCAGGGGGGAGAGCGAGCAGTACTTC
CDR3 protein: CASSARGESEQYF